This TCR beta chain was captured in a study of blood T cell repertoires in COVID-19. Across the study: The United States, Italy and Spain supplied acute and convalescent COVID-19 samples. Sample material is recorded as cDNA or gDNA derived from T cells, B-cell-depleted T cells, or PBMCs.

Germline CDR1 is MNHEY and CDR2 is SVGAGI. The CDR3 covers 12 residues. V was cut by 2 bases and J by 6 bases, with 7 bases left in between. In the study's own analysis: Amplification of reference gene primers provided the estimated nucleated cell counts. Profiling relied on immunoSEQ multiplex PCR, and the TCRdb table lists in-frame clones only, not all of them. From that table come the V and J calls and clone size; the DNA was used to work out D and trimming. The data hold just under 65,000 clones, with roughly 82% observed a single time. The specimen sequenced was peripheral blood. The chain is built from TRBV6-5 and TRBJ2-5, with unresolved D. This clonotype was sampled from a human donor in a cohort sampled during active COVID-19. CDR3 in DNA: TGTGCCAGCAGTTACGGTGGGCAGACCCAGTACTTC. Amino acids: CASSYGGQTQYF.